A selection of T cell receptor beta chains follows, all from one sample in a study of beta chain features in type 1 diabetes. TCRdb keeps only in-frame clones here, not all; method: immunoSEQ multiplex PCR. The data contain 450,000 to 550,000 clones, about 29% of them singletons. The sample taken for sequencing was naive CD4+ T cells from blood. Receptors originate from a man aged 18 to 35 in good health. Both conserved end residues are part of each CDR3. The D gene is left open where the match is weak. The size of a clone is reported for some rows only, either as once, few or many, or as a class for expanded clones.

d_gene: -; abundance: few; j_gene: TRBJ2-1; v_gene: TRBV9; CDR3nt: TGTGCCAGCAGCGCCCAGGTTGAGGGAGCCTACAATGAGCAGTTCTTC; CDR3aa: CASSAQVEGAYNEQFF
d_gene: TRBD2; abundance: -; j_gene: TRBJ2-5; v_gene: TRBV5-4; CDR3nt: TGTGCCAGCAGCGGCGGACTAGCGGGCGGTCCAAGGGAGACCCAGTACTTC; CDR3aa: CASSGGLAGGPRETQYF
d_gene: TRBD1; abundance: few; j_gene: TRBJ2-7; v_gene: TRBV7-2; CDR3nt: TGTGCCAGCAGCTTCCTCGGACAGGGGGTGGAAGAGCAGTACTTC; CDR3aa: CASSFLGQGVEEQYF
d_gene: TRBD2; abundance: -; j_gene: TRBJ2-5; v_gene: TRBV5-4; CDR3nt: TGTGCCAGCAGCTCCCCGCCATTGGCGGGAGGGGAGACCCAGTACTTC; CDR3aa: CASSSPPLAGGETQYF
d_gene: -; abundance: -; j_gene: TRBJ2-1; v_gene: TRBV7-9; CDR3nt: TGTGCCAGCAGCCTGGTAGCGGAAAGGTACAATGAGCAGTTCTTC; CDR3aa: CASSLVAERYNEQFF
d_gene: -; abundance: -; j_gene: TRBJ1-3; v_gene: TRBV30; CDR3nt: TGTGCCTGGAGTGTAAGCCGGACATCGAGAGGAAACACCATATATTTT; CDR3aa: CAWSVSRTSRGNTIYF
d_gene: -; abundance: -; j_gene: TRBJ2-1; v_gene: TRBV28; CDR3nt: TGTGCCAGCAGTCCCTCTGACAGGTACTACAATGAGCAGTTCTTC; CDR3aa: CASSPSDRYYNEQFF
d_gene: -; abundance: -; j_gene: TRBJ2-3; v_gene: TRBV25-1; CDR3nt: TGTGCCAGCAGTGCCTTAGCGTTAGGCTCAGATACGCAGTATTTT; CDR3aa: CASSALALGSDTQYF
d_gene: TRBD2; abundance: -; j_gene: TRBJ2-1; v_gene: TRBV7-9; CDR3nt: TGTGCCAGCAGTTTCGTAGCGGGGCTTAACTACAATGAGCAGTTCTTC; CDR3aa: CASSFVAGLNYNEQFF
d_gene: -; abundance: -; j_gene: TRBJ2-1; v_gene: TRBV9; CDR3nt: TGTGCCAGCGGTGGGATTCCGGGCAATGAGCAGTTCTTC; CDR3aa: CASGGIPGNEQFF
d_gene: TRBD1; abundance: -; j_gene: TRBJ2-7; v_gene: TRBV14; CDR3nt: TGTGCCAGCAGCCGGAACAGGGGTTCCTACGAGCAGTACTTC; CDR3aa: CASSRNRGSYEQYF
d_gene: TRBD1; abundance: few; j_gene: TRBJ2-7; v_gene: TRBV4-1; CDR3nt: TGCGCCAGCAGCCCCCTGGACAGGAACGAGCAGTACTTC; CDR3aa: CASSPLDRNEQYF
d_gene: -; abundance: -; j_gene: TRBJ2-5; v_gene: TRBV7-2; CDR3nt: TGTGCCAGCAGCTTTTTTCTTGAGACCCAGTACTTC; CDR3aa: CASSFFLETQYF
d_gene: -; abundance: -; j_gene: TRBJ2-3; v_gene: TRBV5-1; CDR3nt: TGCGCCAGCAGCCCTCGGGCGCTCACAGATACGCAGTATTTT; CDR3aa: CASSPRALTDTQYF
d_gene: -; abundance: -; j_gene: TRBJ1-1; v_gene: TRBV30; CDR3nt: TGTGCCTGGAGTGTATCCGGGACTGAAGCTTTCTTT; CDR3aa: CAWSVSGTEAFF
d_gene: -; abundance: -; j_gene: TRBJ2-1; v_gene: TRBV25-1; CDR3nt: TGTGCCAGCAGTGAGACGGGGATTCTTGAGCAGTTCTTC; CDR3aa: CASSETGILEQFF
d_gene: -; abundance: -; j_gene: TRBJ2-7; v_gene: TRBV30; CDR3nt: TGTGCCTGGAGTGCAGGGCCCTACGAGCAGTACTTC; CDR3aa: CAWSAGPYEQYF
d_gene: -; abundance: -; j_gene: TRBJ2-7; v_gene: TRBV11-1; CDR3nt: TGTGCCAGCAGCCCTCAGCGGGACAGCTACGAGCAGTACTTC; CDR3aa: CASSPQRDSYEQYF
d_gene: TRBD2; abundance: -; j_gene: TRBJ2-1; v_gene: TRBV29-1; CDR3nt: TGCATCACAAAGAGCGGGAGCTACAATGAGCAGTTCTTC; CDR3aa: CITKSGSYNEQFF
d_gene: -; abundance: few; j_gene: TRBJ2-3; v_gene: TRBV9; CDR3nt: TGTGCCAGCAGCGTAACGGGAGATACGCAGTATTTT; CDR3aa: CASSVTGDTQYF
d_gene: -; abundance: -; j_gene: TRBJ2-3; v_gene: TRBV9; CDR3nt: TGTGCCAGCAGCGTAGCCCCGCCGGATACGCAGTATTTT; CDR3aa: CASSVAPPDTQYF
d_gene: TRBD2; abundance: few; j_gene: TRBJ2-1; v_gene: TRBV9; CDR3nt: TGTGCCAGTTGTAGCGGGTTAGCCTACAATGAGCAGTTCTTC; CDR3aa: CASCSGLAYNEQFF
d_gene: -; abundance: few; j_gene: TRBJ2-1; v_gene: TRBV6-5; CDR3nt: TGTGCCAGCAGTTACGCAGCGACTCTCAGTGAGCAGTTCTTC; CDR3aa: CASSYAATLSEQFF
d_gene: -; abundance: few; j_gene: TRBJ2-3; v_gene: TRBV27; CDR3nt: TGTGCCAGCAGTTTAGTGTCCGGCTCAAGCTTCACAGATACGCAGTATTTT; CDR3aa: CASSLVSGSSFTDTQYF
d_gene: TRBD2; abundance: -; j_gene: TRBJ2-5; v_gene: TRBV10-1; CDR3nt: TGCGCCAGCAGTGGCTCGCGGGAGGACCAAGAGACCCAGTACTTC; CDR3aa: CASSGSREDQETQYF
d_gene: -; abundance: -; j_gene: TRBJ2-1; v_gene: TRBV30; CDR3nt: TGTGCCGGGACAGCGGGACCTTACAATGAGCAGTTCTTC; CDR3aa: CAGTAGPYNEQFF
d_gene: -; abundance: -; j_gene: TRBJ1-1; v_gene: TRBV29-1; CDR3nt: TGCAGCGTTTATCCTGAAGCTTTCTTT; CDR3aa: CSVYPEAFF
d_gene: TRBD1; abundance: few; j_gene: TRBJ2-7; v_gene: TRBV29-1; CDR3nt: TGCAGCGTTGAAAAGGGACAGGGCTACGAGCAGTACTTC; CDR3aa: CSVEKGQGYEQYF
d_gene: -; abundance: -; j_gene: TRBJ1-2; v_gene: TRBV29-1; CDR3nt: TGCAGCGTTGAAGATGTCGGGGAACTGAACTATGGCTACACCTTC; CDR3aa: CSVEDVGELNYGYTF
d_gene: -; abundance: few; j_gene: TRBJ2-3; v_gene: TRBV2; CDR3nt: TGTGCCAGCAGCGGACAGAGGGCAGATACGCAGTATTTT; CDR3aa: CASSGQRADTQYF
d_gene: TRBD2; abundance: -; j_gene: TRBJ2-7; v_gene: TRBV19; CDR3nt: TGTGCCAGTAGTCTTCTAGCGGGACCTTACGAGCAGTACTTC; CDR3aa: CASSLLAGPYEQYF
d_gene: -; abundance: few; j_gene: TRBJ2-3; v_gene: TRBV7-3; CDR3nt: TGTGCCAGCAGCTTATGGCGGACAGATACGCAGTATTTT; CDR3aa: CASSLWRTDTQYF
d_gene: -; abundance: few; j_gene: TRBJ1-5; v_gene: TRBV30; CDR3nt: TGTGCCTGGAGTGCACGTTGGACGGGTAACAATCAGCCCCAGCATTTT; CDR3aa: CAWSARWTGNNQPQHF
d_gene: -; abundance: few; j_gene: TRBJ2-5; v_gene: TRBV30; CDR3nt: TGTGCCTTGGAGGGTTGGGAGACCCAGTACTTC; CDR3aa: CALEGWETQYF
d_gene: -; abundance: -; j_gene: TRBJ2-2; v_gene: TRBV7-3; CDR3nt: TGTGCCAGCAGCTCCCTTTACGGGGAGCTGTTTTTT; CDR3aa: CASSSLYGELFF
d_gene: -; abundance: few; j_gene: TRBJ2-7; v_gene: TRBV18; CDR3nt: TGTGCCAGCTCACCAACGAAAGGCCACGAGCAGTACTTC; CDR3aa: CASSPTKGHEQYF
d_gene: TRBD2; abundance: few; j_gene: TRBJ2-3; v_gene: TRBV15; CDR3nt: TGTGCCACCAGCCTCGGGACTAGCGGGAGTTCTCAGTATTTT; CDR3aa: CATSLGTSGSSQYF
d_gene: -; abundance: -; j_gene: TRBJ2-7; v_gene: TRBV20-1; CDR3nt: TGCAGTGCTAGAAGGAACGACGAGCAGTACTTC; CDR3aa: CSARRNDEQYF
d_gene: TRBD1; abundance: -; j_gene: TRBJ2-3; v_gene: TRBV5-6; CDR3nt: TGTGCCAGCAGCACCTGGGACAGCCCTACCACAGATACGCAGTATTTT; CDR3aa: CASSTWDSPTTDTQYF
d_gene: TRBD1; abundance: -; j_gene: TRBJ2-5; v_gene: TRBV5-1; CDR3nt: TGCGCCAGCAGCTTGGGAGGGACAGGGGAAGAGACCCAGTACTTC; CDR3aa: CASSLGGTGEETQYF
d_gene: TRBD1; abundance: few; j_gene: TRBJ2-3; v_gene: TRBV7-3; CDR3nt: TGTGCCAGCAGCCCCAGACAGGGTTTCACAGATACGCAGTATTTT; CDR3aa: CASSPRQGFTDTQYF
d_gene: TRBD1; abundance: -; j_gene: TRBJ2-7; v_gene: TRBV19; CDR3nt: TGTGCCAGTAGTATTCGGGACAGCTACGAGCAGTACTTC; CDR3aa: CASSIRDSYEQYF
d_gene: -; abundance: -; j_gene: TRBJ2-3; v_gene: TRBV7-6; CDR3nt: TGTGCCAGCAGCTTATATAGCACAGATACGCAGTATTTT; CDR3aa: CASSLYSTDTQYF
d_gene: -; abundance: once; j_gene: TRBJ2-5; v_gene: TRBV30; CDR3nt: TGTGCCTGGACCCCAGGGCAGCAAGAGACCCAGTACTTC; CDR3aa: CAWTPGQQETQYF
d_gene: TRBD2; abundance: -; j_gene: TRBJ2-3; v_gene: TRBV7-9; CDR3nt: TGTGCCAGCAGCCCAGGACTAGCGGGAATGGATACGCAGTATTTT; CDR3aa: CASSPGLAGMDTQYF
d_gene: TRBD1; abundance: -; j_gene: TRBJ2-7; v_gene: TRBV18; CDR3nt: TGTGCCAGCTCACGTGACAGGGGTTACGAGCAGTACTTC; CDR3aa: CASSRDRGYEQYF
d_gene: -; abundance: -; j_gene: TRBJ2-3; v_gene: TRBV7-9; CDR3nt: TGTGCCAGCAGCTTGGGCCTTGGCACAGATACGCAGTATTTT; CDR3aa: CASSLGLGTDTQYF
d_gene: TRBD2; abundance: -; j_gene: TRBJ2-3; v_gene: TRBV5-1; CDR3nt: TGCGCCAGCAGCTTGGGACTAGCGGATGGAGATACGCAGTATTTT; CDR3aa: CASSLGLADGDTQYF
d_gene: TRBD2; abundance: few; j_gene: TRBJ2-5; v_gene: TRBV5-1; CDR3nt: TGCGCCAGCAGCTTGATGGTGGGAGGGAGTCAAGAGACCCAGTACTTC; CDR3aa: CASSLMVGGSQETQYF
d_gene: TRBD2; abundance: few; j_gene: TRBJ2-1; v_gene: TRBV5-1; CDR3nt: TGCGCCAGCAGCTTGGGACTAGCGGTCTACAATGAGCAGTTCTTC; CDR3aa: CASSLGLAVYNEQFF
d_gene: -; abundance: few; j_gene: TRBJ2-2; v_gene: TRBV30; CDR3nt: TGTGCCTGGAGTGTAAGGAGAGGGAACACCGGGGAGCTGTTTTTT; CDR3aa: CAWSVRRGNTGELFF
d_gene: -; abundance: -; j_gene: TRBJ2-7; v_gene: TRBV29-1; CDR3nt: TGCAGCGTTCCTGCCGGGGGAAGCTCCTACGAGCAGTACTTC; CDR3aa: CSVPAGGSSYEQYF
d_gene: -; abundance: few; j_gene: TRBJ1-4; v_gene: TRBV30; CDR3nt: TGTGCCTCAACGGGGGGGCCATCGACTAATGAAAAACTGTTTTTT; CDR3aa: CASTGGPSTNEKLFF
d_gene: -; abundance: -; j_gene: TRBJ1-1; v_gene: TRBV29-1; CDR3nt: TGCAGCGTTGATAGGGACATGAACACTGAAGCTTTCTTT; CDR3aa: CSVDRDMNTEAFF
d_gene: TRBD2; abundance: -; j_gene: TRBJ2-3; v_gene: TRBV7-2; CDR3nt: TGTGCCACACGGGAGGGCCGTGGAGATACGCAGTATTTT; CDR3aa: CATREGRGDTQYF
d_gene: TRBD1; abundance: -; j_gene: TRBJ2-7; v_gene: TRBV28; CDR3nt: TGTGCCAGCAGGGCGACAGGGGGCATCGACGAGCAGTACTTC; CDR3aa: CASRATGGIDEQYF
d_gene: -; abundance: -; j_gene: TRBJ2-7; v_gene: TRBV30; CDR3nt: TGTGCCTGGAGCGAACAGGGACACTACGAGCAGTACTTC; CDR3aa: CAWSEQGHYEQYF
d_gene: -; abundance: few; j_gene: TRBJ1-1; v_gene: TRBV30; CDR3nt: TGTGCCTGGAGTGTACTGGTTTACACTGAAGCTTTCTTT; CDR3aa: CAWSVLVYTEAFF